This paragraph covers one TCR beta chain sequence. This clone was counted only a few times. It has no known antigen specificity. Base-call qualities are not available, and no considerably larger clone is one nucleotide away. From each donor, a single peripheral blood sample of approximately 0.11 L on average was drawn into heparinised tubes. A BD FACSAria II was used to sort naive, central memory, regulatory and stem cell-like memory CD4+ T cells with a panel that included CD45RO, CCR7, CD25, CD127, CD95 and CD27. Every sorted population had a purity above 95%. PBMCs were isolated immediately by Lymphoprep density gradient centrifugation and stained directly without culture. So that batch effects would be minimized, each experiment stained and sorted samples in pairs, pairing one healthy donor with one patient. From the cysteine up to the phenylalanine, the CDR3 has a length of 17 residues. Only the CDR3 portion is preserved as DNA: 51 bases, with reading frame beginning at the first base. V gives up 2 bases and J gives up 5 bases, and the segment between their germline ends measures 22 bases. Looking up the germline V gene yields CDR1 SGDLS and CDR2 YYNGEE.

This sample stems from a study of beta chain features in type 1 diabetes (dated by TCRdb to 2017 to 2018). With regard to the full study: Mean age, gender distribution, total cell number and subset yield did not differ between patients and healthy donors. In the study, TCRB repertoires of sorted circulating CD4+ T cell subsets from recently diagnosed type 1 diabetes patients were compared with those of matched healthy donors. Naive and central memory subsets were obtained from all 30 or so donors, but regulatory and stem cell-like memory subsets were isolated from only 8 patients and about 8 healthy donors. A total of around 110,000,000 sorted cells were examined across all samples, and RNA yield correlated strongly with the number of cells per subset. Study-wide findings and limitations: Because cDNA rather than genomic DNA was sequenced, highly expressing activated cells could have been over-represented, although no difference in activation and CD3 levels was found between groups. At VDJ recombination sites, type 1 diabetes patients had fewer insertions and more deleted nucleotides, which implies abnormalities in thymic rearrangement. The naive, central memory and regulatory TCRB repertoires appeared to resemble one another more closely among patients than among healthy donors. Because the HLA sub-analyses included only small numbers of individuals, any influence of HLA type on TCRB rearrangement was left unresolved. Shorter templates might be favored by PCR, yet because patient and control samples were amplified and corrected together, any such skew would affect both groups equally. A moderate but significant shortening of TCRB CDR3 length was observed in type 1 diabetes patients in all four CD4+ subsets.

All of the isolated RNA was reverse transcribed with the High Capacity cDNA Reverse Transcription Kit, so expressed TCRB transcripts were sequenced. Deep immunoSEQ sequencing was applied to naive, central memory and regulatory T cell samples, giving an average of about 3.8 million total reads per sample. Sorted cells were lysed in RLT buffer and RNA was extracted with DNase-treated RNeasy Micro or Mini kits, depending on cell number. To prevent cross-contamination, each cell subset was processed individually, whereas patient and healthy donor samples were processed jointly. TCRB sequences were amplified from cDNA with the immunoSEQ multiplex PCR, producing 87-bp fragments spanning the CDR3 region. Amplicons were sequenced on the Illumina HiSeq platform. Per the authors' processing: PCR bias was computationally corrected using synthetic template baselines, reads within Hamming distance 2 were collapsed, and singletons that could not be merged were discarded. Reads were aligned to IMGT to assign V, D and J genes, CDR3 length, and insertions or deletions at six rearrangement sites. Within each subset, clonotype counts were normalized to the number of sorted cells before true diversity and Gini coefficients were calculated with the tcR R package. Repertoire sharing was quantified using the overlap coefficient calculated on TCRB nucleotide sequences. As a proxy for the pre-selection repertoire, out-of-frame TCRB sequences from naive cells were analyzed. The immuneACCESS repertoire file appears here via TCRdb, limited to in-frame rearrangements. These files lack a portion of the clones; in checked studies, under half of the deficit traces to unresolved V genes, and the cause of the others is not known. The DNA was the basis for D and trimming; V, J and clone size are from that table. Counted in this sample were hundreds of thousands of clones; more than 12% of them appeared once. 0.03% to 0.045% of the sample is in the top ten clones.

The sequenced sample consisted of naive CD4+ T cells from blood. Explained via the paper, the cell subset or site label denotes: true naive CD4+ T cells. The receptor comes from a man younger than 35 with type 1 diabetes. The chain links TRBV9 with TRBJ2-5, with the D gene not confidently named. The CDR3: CASSVSLPKRKVETQYF. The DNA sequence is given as TGTGCCAGCAGCGTCTCCTTGCCAAAACGTAAGGTGGAGACCCAGTACTTC. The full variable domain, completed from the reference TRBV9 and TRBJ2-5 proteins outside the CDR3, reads DSGVTQTPKHLITATGQRVTLRCSPRSGDLSVYWYQQSLDQGLQFLIQYYNGEERAKGNILERFSAQQFPDLHSELNLSSLELGDSALYFCASSVSLPKRKVETQYFGPGTRLLVL.